This entry lists 28 T cell receptor beta chains sequenced from one sample in a study of blood T cells in healthy people across ages. Then a second PCR, running about 6 to 11 cycles, was carried out with a sample-barcoded 5' primer and a J-beta primer mix. Using its own MiXCR run on the 5' RACE reads, TCRdb lists one record per CDR3 protein. The sample records 550,000 to 650,000 distinct CDR3 sequences, about 29% being singletons. The same specimen was also included in a second study, on T cells of mothers and their children.

The source material was blood. Every receptor here comes from a boy under 10 years old in good health.

This clonotype was counted ten times or more. The chain uses TRBV3-1 and TRBJ1-1; D possibly corresponds to TRBD1 (5 bases). The germline CDR1 and CDR2 sequences are LGHDT and YNNKEL (reference sequence). The ends were cut back, 0 bases at V and 4 bases at J, with 12 bases in the middle. The CDR3 sequence is 15 residues long. The CDR3, as DNA: TGTGCCAGCAGCCAAGATAGGATTGACAGCACTGAAGCTTTCTTT. Its translation: CASSQDRIDSTEAFF.

This clonotype was seen more than once but under ten times. V is TRBV5-1 and J is TRBJ1-1; the D is unclear. This CDR3 comprises 15 residues. Germline V gene data show CDR1 as SGHRS and CDR2 as YFSETQ. Trimming cost V 4 bases and J 5 bases, with 18 bases left between them. As DNA, the CDR3 is TGCGCCAGCAGCCTCCGACCAGGACCGGAGACTGAAGCTTTCTTT. Its protein product is CASSLRPGPETEAFF.

In its sample, this clonotype was seen a few times. The chain combines TRBV12-5 with TRBJ2-1; TRBD2 matches at 7 bases. J gave up 7 bases and V 3 bases, and 6 bases lay outside the gene matches. Germline V lookup: CDR1 LGHNT, CDR2 FRNRAP. This CDR3 has 14 residues. CDR3 residues: CASGFVGGGNEQFF. The CDR3 region has the DNA TGTGCTAGTGGTTTTGTGGGGGGGGGAAATGAGCAGTTCTTC.

This clonotype came up many times. CDR3 DNA: TGTGCCACCAGCAGTGGCCAACAGGGGTATGAAAAACTGTTTTTT. It specifies CATSSGQQGYEKLFF. This chain links TRBV15 with TRBJ1-4; 7 nucleotides align to TRBD1. V lost 3 bases and J lost 6; bases outside the gene matches: 7. The germline V gene has CDR1 LNHNV and CDR2 YYDKDF (reference sequence). The CDR3 extends over 15 amino acids.

The rearrangement links TRBV29-1 to TRBJ2-5; 7 positions agree with TRBD1. Germline CDR1 SQVTM, CDR2 ANQGSEA. The CDR3 contains 12 residues. V was pared by 7 bases and J by 0 bases, with 2 bases of the junction left unmatched. The CDR3 loop reads CSADRDQETQYF. The CDR3 coding sequence is TGCAGCGCTGACAGGGACCAAGAGACCCAGTACTTC.

This clonotype has more than one count but fewer than ten. The rearrangement uses TRBV11-2 and TRBJ2-7; perhaps TRBD2 as D (6 bases). Trimming left V 3 bases short and J 2 bases short, with 20 bases between. This CDR3 is built from 17 residues. Germline CDR1 SGHAT, CDR2 FQNNGV. CDR3 nucleotide sequence: TGTGCCAGCAGCTTGTCCTCCGGGGCAGGGAGGCCCTACGAGCAGTACTTC. Translated, it gives CASSLSSGAGRPYEQYF.

This clonotype was seen only a few times. The rearrangement links TRBV5-1 to TRBJ2-1; 9 nucleotides align to TRBD1. This CDR3 region has 15 residues. From germline, CDR1 is SGHRS and CDR2 YFSETQ. Trimming took 4 bases from V and 4 from J; bases not matched to a gene: 6. The CDR3 protein is CASSAGTGSYNEQFF. Written as DNA, the CDR3 is TGCGCCAGCAGCGCCGGGACAGGGTCTTACAATGAGCAGTTCTTC.

This chain joins TRBV7-3 and TRBJ2-1; D assignment may be TRBD1 or TRBD2 (5 bases each). Germline CDR1 reads SGHTA; CDR2 reads FQGTGA. The CDR3 contains 19 residues. V shed 3 bases and J shed 4 bases, with 25 bases lying between them. DNA of the CDR3: TGTGCCAGCAGCTTGGGGGTTTGGTTCGGTGACCCTCTGTACAATGAGCAGTTCTTC. Translated: CASSLGVWFGDPLYNEQFF.

This clonotype was picked up a small number of times. The rearrangement links TRBV29-1 to TRBJ2-5; 8 positions agree with TRBD2. Per the germline V gene, CDR1 is SQVTM and CDR2 is ANQGSEA. V shed 7 bases and J 5 bases; nucleotides not matched to a gene: 12. The CDR3 consists of 14 residues. The CDR3 DNA reads as TGCAGCGCAATTACCCGGGGGGGAGGTGAGACCCAGTACTTC. It yields the protein CSAITRGGGETQYF.

This clonotype has just a few counts. This chain uses TRBV20-1 with TRBJ2-1, with 10 bases matching TRBD2. With the DNA end fitting TRBJ2-5 better, the J assignment may be wrong. Germline V gene lookup returns CDR1 DFQATT and CDR2 SNEGSKA (reference sequence). The CDR3 consists of 15 residues. CDR3 DNA: TGCAGTGCCAGTAGAAGAGCGGGGGGGTGGGAGACCCAGTACTTC. This sequence encodes CSASRRAGGWETQYF.

CDR3 bases: TGTGCCACCAGCAGAGACAGATACTACGAGCAGTACTTC. It specifies CATSRDRYYEQYF. The gene calls are TRBV15 and TRBJ2-7; D remains ambiguous. Trimming shortened V by 0 bases and J by 3 bases, and 6 bases separated the two germline ends. CDR1 and CDR2 (germline): LNHNV, YYDKDF (reference sequence). The CDR3 contains 13 residues.

The rearrangement links TRBV29-1 to TRBJ2-7; 7 bases line up with TRBD1. Germline lookup yields CDR1 SQVTM and CDR2 ANQGSEA. The CDR3 has 12 amino acids. V gave up 8 bases and J gave up 3 bases; unmatched junction bases: 7. The CDR3 sequence: CSTWDSNYEQYF. In DNA form, the CDR3 reads TGCAGCACCTGGGACAGCAACTACGAGCAGTACTTC.

This clonotype was seen more than once but under ten times. This sequence joins TRBV25-1 and TRBJ2-5, with a possible D match to TRBD2 (6 bases). Germline V gives CDR1 MGHDK, CDR2 SYGVNS. This CDR3 region has 16 residues. Trimming stripped 6 bases from V and 3 bases from J, with 20 bases between. CDR3 sequence: CASRGGPRRGEETQYF. The CDR3, as DNA: TGTGCCAGCAGAGGTGGGCCGAGGCGGGGTGAAGAGACCCAGTACTTC.

This clonotype appeared a few times. V gene TRBV7-2 combines with J gene TRBJ2-7, with D perhaps TRBD1 (6 bases). The CDR3 runs 15 residues. The V end was cut by 1 base, the J end by 1 base, with 11 bases between. Looked up from germline, CDR1 is SGHTA and CDR2 is FQGNSA. The CDR3 spells CASSLVQGTSYEQYF. The CDR3, as DNA: TGTGCCAGCAGCTTAGTACAGGGTACATCCTACGAGCAGTACTTC.

The V call is TRBV7-6, the J call TRBJ2-7; possibly TRBD1 for D (6 bases). The ends were cut back, 5 bases at V and 6 bases at J, with 17 bases in the middle. The CDR3 totals 14 residues. Germline V gene data show CDR1 as SGHVS and CDR2 as FNYEAQ. The CDR3 coding sequence is TGTGCCAGCAGCCTCGCTGGGGGCGAGGGCGAGCAGTACTTC. It is translated as CASSLAGGEGEQYF.

This clonotype was observed a few times. This chain connects TRBV12-5 to TRBJ2-5; 9 bases map to TRBD2. The DNA matches TRBJ2-1 better at its end, which makes the J call doubtful. The germline V gene encodes CDR1 LGHNT and CDR2 FRNRAP. CDR3 length: 16 amino acids. As DNA, the CDR3 is TGTGCTAGTGGTTTGGTGGCGGGGGGGTTGTACAATGAGCAGTTCTTC. It is translated as CASGLVAGGLYNEQFF.

In this sample, this clonotype turned up a few times. The chain links TRBV12-3 or TRBV12-4 to TRBJ2-1; D is unresolved. Trimming cost V 5 bases and J 3 bases, with 14 bases left between them. The CDR3 totals 15 residues. The CDR3 bases are TGTGCCAGCAGTGGACCCGAGCTTAGCTACAATGAGCAGTTCTTC. Its translation is CASSGPELSYNEQFF.

The chain employs TRBV7-6 and TRBJ2-5; D is perhaps TRBD2 (7 bases). Germline V CDR1 and CDR2: SGHVS, FNYEAQ. The V end was cut by 8 bases, the J end by 6 bases, with 22 bases between. This CDR3 spans 15 amino acids. CDR3 sequence reads: CASGQGGGPEKTQYF. CDR3 DNA sequence: TGTGCCAGCGGCCAAGGGGGAGGGCCAGAGAAGACCCAGTACTTC.

This clonotype occurred a few times. This chain joins TRBV5-1 and TRBJ2-7, with 9 bases lining up with TRBD1. The CDR3 is 14 residues long. With 4 bases clipped from V and 5 bases from J, the junction kept 7 bases outside the gene matches. Per germline, CDR1 SGHRS and CDR2 YFSETQ. As DNA, the CDR3 is TGCGCCAGCAGCCTTGGGACAGGGTGGGACGAGCAGTACTTC. Its protein is CASSLGTGWDEQYF.

The chain uses TRBV27 and TRBJ1-6, with D uncertain. CDR1 is MNHEY, CDR2 SMNVEV, per germline (reference sequence). V dropped 5 bases and J dropped 7 bases, with 18 bases sitting between them. The CDR3 totals 16 residues. As DNA, the CDR3 is TGTGCCAGCAGTCCAGGCCGAGGAGGGCGGAATTCACCCCTCCACTTT. Its protein product is CASSPGRGGRNSPLHF.

The rearrangement uses TRBV30 and TRBJ2-7, with unresolved D. This CDR3 has 13 residues. The V gene lost 7 bases and the J gene lost 0 bases, with 13 bases spanning the gap. The germline CDR1 and CDR2 sequences are GTSNPN and SVGIG (reference sequence). CDR3 protein: CASLRVSSYEQYF. The CDR3 region has the DNA TGTGCCTCGCTACGAGTTTCCTCCTACGAGCAGTACTTC.

This clonotype has more than one count but fewer than ten. The chain links TRBV5-4 to TRBJ2-5; D may be TRBD1 or TRBD2 (5 bases each). The V gene lost 1 base and the J gene lost 5 bases, with 18 bases spanning the gap. Germline assignment: CDR1 SGHNT and CDR2 YYREEE (reference sequence). The CDR3 loop spans 16 amino acids. The CDR3 nucleotides read TGTGCCAGCAGCTTGAATGCCGGGACCCGCGGGGAGACCCAGTACTTC. Its protein product is CASSLNAGTRGETQYF.

In this sample, this clonotype turned up a few times. The rearrangement joins TRBV7-2 to TRBJ2-5, with D tentatively TRBD2 (5 bases). Trimming left V 3 bases short and J 5 bases short, with 10 bases between. The CDR3 totals 13 residues. In germline, CDR1 is SGHTA, CDR2 FQGNSA. CDR3 amino acids: CASSFQRLETQYF. The DNA of the CDR3 is TGTGCCAGCAGCTTTCAGCGGTTGGAGACCCAGTACTTC.

In its sample, this clonotype was seen a few times. The chain couples TRBV10-3 to TRBJ1-1, with D tentatively TRBD1 (5 bases). Trimming left V 10 bases short and J 1 base short, with 13 bases between. Germline V gene data show CDR1 as ENHRY and CDR2 as SYGVKD. The CDR3 has 13 residues. In DNA form, the CDR3 reads TGTGCCACCGTCGGCAGGGAGAACACTGAAGCTTTCTTT. This translates into CATVGRENTEAFF.

V is TRBV4-2 and J is TRBJ1-2, with 7 bases aligning to TRBD1. The CDR3 runs to 13 residues. Trimming took 7 bases from V and 1 from J; bases not matched to a gene: 3. Per the germline V gene, CDR1 is LGHNA and CDR2 is YNFKEQ. CDR3 nucleotides: TGTGCCAGCACAGGGGGGGGTAACTATGGCTACACCTTC. Translation: CASTGGGNYGYTF.

The chain carries TRBV6-1 and TRBJ2-5; 7 bases fit TRBD1. Germline CDR1 reads MNHNS; CDR2 reads SASEGT. Trimming took 6 bases from V and 2 from J; bases not matched to a gene: 24. There are 20 residues in the CDR3. The CDR3 DNA reads TGTGCCAGCAGCCGAACTTCCGGGACAGCCGCTGGCCGTGAACAAGAGACCCAGTACTTC. Protein sequence: CASSRTSGTAAGREQETQYF.

The rearrangement joins TRBV11-2 to TRBJ2-5, with D possibly being TRBD1 (5 bases). Germline V gene data show CDR1 as SGHAT and CDR2 as FQNNGV. The V end lost 5 bases, the J end lost 0 bases, and 16 bases lay between the germline ends. The CDR3 sequence is 16 residues long. The CDR3 protein is CASSLGWGRDQETQYF. The CDR3 DNA reads as TGTGCCAGCAGCCTAGGGTGGGGCAGGGACCAAGAGACCCAGTACTTC.

The chain is built from TRBV20-1 and TRBJ2-7; D gene unclear. Germline V CDR1 and CDR2: DFQATT, SNEGSKA (reference sequence). Deletions cut 2 bases from V and 2 bases from J, with 7 bases between. The CDR3 sequence is 12 residues long. CDR3 sequence (DNA): TGCAGTGCTAGACAGGCCACCTACGAGCAGTACTTC. Its protein product is CSARQATYEQYF.